This T cell receptor beta chain was retrieved from a study of T-cell reconstitution after alpha-beta-depleted transplantation in children. Study outcomes and limitations: About two months after transplant, alpha-beta T cells reportedly came from several hundred expanded graft clones. At one year after transplant, newly produced T cells mostly accounted for T-cell counts and diversity. For some patients, TCRbeta diversity was high at day 60 because of recipient T cells and thymic progenitors that survived.

TCRbeta library construction was performed incorporating unique molecular identifiers. TCRdb redid the calling of the PCR reads with MiXCR, one entry per CDR3 protein. The sample includes around 500,000 distinct CDR3 sequences, 20% to 25% of them seen just once. About this clonotype itself: No antigen is known for it.

The input for sequencing was PBMCs, mostly from graft donor cells, taken 360 days after TCRalphabeta/CD19-depleted stem cell transplant. The TCR comes from a boy younger than two who had a stem cell transplant for acute myeloid leukemia, so the T cells may come from the graft donor.

In nucleotides, the CDR3 is TGCAGTGCTTTCGGTGCAGATACGCAGTATTTT. Its translation is CSAFGADTQYF. The chain is built from TRBV20-1 and TRBJ2-3; D is uncertain. The CDR3 consists of 11 residues. Trimming pared 5 bases from V and 4 bases from J, leaving 7 bases between. Germline CDR1 is DFQATT and CDR2 is SNEGSKA (reference sequence).